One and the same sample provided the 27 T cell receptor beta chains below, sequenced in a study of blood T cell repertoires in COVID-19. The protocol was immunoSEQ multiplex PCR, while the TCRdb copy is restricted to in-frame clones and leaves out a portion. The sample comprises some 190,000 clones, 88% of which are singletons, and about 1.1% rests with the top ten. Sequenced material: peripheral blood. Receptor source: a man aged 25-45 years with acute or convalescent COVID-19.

The CDR3 DNA sequence: TGTGCCAGCAGCCAACCACGACAGGGATGGACTGAAGCTTTCTTT. Protein product: CASSQPRQGWTEAFF. The rearrangement uses TRBV6-5 and TRBJ1-1; 7 bases fit TRBD1. Germline lookup yields CDR1 MNHEY and CDR2 SVGAGI. The CDR3 runs to 15 residues. The V gene end was trimmed by 6 bases and the J gene end by 5 bases; junction bases not matched to a gene: 12.

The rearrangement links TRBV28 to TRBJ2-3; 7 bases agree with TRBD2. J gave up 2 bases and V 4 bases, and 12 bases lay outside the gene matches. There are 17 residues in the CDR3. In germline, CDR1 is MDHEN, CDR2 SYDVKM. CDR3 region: CASSSLAAMAHTDTQYF. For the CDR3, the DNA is TGTGCCAGCAGTTCCCTAGCGGCCATGGCGCACACAGATACGCAGTATTTT.

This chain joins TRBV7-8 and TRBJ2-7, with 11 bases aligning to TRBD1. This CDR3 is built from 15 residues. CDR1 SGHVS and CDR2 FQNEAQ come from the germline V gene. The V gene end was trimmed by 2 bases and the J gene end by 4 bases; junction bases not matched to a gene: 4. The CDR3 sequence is CASSLLGQGGYEQYF. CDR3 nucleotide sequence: TGTGCCAGCAGCTTATTGGGACAGGGGGGTTACGAGCAGTACTTC. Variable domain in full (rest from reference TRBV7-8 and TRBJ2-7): GAGVSQSPRYKVAKRGQDVALRCDPISGHVSLFWYQQALGQGPEFLTYFQNEAQLDKSGLPSDRFFAERPEGSVSTLKIQRTQQEDSAVYLCASSLLGQGGYEQYFGPGTRLTVT.

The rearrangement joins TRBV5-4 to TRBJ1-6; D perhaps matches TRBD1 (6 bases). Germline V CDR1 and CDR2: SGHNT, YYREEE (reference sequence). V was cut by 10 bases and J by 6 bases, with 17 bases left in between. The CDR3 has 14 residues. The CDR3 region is CAATRGGSNSPLHF. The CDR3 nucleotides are TGTGCCGCAACTAGGGGGGGTAGTAATTCACCCCTCCACTTT.

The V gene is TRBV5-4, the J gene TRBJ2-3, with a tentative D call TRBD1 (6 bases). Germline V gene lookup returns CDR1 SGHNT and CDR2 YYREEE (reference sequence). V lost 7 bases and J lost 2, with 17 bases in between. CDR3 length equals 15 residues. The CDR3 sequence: CASRGPGTNTDTQYF. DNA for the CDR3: TGTGCCAGCCGAGGACCGGGGACAAACACAGATACGCAGTATTTT.

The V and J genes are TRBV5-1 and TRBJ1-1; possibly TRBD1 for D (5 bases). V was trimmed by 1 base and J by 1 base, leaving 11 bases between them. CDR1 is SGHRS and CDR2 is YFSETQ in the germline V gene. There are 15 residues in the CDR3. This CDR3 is CASSLSRGTNTEAFF. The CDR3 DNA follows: TGCGCCAGCAGCTTGTCGCGGGGCACGAACACTGAAGCTTTCTTT. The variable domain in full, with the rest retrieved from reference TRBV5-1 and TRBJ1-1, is KAGVTQTPRYLIKTRGQQVTLSCSPISGHRSVSWYQQTPGQGLQFLFEYFSETQRNKGNFPGRFSGRQFSNSRSEMNVSTLELGDSALYLCASSLSRGTNTEAFFGQGTRLTVV.

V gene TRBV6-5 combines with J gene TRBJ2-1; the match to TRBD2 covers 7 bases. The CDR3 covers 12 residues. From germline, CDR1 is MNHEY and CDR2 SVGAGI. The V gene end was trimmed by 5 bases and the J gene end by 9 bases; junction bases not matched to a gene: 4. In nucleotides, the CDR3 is TGTGCCAGCAGTAGGACTAGGGGTGAGCAGTTCTTC. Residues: CASSRTRGEQFF.

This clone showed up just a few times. CDR3 amino acids: CASSPRFRGHYEQYF. CDR3 DNA: TGTGCCAGCAGTCCGCGTTTCAGGGGGCACTACGAGCAGTACTTC. The V and J genes are TRBV28 and TRBJ2-7; TRBD1 matches 8 bases. V trimming: 5 bases; J trimming: 3 bases; junction bases outside the gene matches: 9. The CDR3 totals 15 residues. Germline lookup yields CDR1 MDHEN and CDR2 SYDVKM.

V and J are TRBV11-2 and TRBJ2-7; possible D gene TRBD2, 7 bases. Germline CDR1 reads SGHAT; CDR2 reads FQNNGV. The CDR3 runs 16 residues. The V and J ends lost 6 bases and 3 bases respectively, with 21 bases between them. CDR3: CASRKGGGGLNYEQYF. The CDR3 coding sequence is TGTGCCAGCAGAAAAGGAGGCGGGGGCTTAAACTACGAGCAGTACTTC.

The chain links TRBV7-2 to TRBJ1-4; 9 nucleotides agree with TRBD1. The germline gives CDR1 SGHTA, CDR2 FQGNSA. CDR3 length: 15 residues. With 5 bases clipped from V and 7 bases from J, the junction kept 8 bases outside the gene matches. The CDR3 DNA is TGTGCCAGCAGCGGGGGACAGGGCCTAAGTGAAAAACTGTTTTTT. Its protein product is CASSGGQGLSEKLFF.

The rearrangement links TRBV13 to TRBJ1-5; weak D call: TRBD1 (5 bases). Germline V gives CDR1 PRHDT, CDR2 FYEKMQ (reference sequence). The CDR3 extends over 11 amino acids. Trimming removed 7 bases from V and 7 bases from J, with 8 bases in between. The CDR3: CASTGGQPQHF. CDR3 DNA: TGTGCCAGCACCGGGGGGCAGCCCCAGCATTTT.

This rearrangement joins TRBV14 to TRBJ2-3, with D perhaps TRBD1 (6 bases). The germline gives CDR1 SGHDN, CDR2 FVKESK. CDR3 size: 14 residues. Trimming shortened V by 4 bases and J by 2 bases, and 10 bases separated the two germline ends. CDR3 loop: CASSPGHFTDTQYF. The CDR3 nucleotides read TGTGCCAGCAGCCCGGGACACTTCACAGATACGCAGTATTTT.

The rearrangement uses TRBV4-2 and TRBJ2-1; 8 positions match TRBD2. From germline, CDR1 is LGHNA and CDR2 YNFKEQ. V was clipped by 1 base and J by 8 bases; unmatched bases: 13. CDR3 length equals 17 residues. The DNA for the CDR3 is TGTGCCAGCAGCCAAGCCCAAGGAGCGGGAGATATAGATGAGCAGTTCTTC. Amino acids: CASSQAQGAGDIDEQFF.

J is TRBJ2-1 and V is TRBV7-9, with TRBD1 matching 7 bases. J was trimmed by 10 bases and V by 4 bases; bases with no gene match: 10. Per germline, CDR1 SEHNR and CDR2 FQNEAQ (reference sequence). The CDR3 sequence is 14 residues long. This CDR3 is CASSSTTGFVEQFF. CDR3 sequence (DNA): TGTGCCAGCAGCTCTACGACAGGGTTTGTAGAGCAGTTCTTC.

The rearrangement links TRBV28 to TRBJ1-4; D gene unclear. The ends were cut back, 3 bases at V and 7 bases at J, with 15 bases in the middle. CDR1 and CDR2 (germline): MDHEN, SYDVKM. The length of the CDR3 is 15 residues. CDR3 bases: TGTGCCAGCAGTTTGACAAGAGGGAAGAGTGAAAAACTGTTTTTT. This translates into CASSLTRGKSEKLFF.

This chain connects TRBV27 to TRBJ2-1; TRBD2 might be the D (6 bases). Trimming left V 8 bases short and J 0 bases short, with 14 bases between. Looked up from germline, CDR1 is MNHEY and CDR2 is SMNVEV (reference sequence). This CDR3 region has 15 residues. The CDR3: CASQWAGSSYNEQFF. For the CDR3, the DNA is TGTGCCAGCCAGTGGGCGGGGAGCTCCTACAATGAGCAGTTCTTC.

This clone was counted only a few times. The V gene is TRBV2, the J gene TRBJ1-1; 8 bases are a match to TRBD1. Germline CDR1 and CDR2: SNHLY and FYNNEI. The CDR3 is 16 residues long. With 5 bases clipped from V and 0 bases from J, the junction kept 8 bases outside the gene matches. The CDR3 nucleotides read TGTGCCAGCAGTCCCGGACAGGGCCTCATGAACACTGAAGCTTTCTTT. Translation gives CASSPGQGLMNTEAFF.

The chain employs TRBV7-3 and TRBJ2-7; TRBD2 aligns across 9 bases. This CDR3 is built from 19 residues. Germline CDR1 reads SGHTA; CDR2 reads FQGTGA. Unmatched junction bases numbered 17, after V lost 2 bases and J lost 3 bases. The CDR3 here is CASSLFRAASGNYYYEQYF. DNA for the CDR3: TGTGCCAGCAGCTTATTTAGGGCGGCTAGCGGGAATTATTACTACGAGCAGTACTTC.

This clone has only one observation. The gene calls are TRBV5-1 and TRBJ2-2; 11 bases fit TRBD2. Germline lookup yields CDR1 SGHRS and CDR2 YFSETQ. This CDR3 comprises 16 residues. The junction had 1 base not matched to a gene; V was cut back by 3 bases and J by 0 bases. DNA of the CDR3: TGCGCCAGCAGCTCGGGACTAGCGGCGAACACCGGGGAGCTGTTTTTT. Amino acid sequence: CASSSGLAANTGELFF.

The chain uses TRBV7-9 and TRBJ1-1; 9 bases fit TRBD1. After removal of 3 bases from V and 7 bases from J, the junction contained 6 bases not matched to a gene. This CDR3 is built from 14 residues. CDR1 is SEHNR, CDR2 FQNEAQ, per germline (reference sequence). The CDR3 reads CASSLSQDRGEAFF. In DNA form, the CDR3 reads TGTGCCAGCAGCTTGTCCCAGGACAGGGGTGAAGCTTTCTTT.

The CDR3 DNA sequence: TGTGCCAGTAGTATCGATGGACTAGTAGCCTACAATGAGCAGTTCTTC. Protein sequence: CASSIDGLVAYNEQFF. V gene TRBV19 combines with J gene TRBJ2-1; 7 bases agree with TRBD2. The CDR3 runs to 16 residues. Per germline, CDR1 LNHDA and CDR2 SQIVND (reference sequence). With V trimmed by 3 bases and J by 2 bases, 7 bases remained unmatched. The full variable domain, completed using reference TRBV19 and TRBJ2-1, is DGGITQSPKYLFRKEGQNVTLSCEQNLNHDAMYWYRQDPGQGLRLIYYSQIVNDFQKGDIAEGYSVSREKKESFPLTVTSAQKNPTAFYLCASSIDGLVAYNEQFFGPGTRLTVL.

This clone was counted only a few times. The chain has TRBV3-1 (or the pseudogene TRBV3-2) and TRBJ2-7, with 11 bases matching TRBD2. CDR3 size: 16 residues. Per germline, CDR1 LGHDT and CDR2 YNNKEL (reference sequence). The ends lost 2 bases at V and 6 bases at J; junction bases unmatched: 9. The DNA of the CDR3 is TGTGCCAGCAGCCAAAGTCTAGCGGGGGGACAGGGCGAGCAGTACTTC. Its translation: CASSQSLAGGQGEQYF.

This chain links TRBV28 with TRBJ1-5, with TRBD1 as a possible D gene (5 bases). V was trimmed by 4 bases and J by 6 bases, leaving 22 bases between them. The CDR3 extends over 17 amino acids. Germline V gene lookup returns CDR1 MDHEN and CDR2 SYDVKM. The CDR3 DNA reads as TGTGCCAGCAGTTGGAGATCGGGGGTGTACGACGTTCAGCCCCAGCATTTT. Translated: CASSWRSGVYDVQPQHF.

In nucleotides, the CDR3 is TGTGCCAGCAGCCCCGGGGACAACTCTAACTATGGCTACACCTTC. This encodes CASSPGDNSNYGYTF. The gene calls are TRBV28 and TRBJ1-2; TRBD1 is a possible D gene (6 bases). CDR3 length: 15 residues. Germline V gene data show CDR1 as MDHEN and CDR2 as SYDVKM. Trimming shortened V by 6 bases and J by 0 bases, and 14 bases separated the two germline ends.

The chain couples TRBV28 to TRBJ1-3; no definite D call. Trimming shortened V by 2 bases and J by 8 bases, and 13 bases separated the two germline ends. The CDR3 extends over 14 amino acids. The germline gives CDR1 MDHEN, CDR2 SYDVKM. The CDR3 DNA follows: TGTGCCAGCAGTTTAGAACGGGTGGTGGACACCATATATTTT. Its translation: CASSLERVVDTIYF.

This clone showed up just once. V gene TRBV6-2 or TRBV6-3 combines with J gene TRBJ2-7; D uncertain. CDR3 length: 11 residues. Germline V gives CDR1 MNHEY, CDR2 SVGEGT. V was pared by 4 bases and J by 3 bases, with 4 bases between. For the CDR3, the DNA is TGTGCCAGCAGTTCCGTCTACGAGCAGTACTTC. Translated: CASSSVYEQYF.

The DNA for the CDR3 is TGTGCCTGGAGCCTGCGGGGGAGCTATGGCTACACCTTC. Protein: CAWSLRGSYGYTF. The chain couples TRBV30 to TRBJ1-2; weak D call: TRBD1 (5 bases). The V gene lost 3 bases and the J gene lost 4 bases, with 12 bases spanning the gap. Germline CDR1 GTSNPN, CDR2 SVGIG (reference sequence). There are 13 residues in the CDR3.